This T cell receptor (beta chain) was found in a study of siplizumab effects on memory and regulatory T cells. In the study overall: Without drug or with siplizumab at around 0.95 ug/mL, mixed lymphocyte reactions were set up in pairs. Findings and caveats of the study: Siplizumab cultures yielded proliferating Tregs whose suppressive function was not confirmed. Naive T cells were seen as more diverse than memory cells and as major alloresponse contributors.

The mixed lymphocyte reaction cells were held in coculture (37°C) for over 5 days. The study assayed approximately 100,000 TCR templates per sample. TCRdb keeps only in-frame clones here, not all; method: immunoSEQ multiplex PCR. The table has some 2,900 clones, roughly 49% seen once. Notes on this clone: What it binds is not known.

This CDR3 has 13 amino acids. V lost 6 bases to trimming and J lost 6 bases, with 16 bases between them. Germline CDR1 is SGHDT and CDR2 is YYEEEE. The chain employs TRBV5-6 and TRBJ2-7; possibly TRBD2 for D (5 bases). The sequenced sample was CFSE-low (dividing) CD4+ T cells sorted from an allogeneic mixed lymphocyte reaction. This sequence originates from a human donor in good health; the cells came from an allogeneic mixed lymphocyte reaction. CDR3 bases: TGTGCCAGCACCTACACTTCGGGATCCGAGCAGTACTTC. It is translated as CASTYTSGSEQYF.